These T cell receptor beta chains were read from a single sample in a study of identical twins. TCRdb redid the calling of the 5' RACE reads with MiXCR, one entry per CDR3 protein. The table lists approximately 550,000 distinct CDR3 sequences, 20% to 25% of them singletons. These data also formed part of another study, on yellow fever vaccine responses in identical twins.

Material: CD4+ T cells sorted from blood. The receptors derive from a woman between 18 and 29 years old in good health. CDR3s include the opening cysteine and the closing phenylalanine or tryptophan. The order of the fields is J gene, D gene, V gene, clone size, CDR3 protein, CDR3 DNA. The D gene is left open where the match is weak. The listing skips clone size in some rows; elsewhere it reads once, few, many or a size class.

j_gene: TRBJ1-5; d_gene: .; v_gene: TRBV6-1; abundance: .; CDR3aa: CASKQGGSNQPQHF; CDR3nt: TGTGCCAGCAAACAGGGCGGTAGCAATCAGCCCCAGCATTTT
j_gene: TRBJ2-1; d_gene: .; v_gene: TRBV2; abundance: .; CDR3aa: CASSESLGNEQFF; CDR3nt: TGTGCCAGCAGTGAAAGTCTGGGCAATGAGCAGTTCTTC
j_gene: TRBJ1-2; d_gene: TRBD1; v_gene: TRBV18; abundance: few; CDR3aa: CASSPGGTGGIGGYTF; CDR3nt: TGTGCCAGCTCACCCGGCGGGACAGGGGGCATAGGTGGCTACACCTTC
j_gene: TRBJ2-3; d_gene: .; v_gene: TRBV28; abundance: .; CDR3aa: CASSFWARGADTQYF; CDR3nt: TGTGCCAGCAGTTTTTGGGCTAGAGGGGCAGATACGCAGTATTTT
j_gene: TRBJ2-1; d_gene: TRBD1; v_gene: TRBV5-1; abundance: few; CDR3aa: CASSADRGGGEQFF; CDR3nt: TGCGCCAGCAGCGCGGACAGGGGAGGGGGTGAGCAGTTCTTC
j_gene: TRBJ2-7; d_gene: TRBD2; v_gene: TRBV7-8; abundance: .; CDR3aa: CASSSRTSGNFYEQYF; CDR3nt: TGTGCCAGCAGCTCTAGGACTAGCGGGAACTTTTACGAGCAGTACTTC
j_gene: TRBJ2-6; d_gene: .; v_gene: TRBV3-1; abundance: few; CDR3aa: CASSHKSPQEAGANVLTF; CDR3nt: TGTGCCAGCAGCCATAAATCCCCTCAGGAGGCTGGGGCCAACGTCCTGACTTTC
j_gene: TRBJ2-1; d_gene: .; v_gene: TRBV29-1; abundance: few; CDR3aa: CSVGEPSSGGEQFF; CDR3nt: TGCAGCGTTGGTGAGCCTAGTAGCGGAGGTGAGCAGTTCTTC
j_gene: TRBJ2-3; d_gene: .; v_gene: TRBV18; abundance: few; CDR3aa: CASSPLIEQAQYF; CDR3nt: TGTGCCAGCTCACCACTAATAGAACAGGCGCAGTATTTT
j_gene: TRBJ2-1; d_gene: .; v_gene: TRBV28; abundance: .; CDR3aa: CASEPQAPGREQFF; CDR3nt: TGTGCCAGCGAACCACAGGCCCCTGGGAGGGAGCAGTTCTTC
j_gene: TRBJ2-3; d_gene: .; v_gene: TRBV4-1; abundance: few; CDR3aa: CASSYIAQPKDTQYF; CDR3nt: TGCGCCAGCAGCTATATAGCCCAGCCTAAAGATACGCAGTATTTT
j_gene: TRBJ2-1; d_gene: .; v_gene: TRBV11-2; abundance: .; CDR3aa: CASSFRAGDSSYNEQFF; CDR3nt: TGTGCCAGCAGCTTCAGGGCAGGGGACTCCTCCTACAATGAGCAGTTCTTC
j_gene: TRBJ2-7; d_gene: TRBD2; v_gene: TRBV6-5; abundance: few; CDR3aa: CASSYSGREKGYEQYF; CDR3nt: TGTGCCAGCAGTTACTCGGGGCGGGAGAAGGGGTACGAGCAGTACTTC
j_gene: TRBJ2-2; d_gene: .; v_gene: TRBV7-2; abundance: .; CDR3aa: CASSPGALNTGELFF; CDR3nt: TGTGCCAGCAGCCCGGGCGCCTTGAACACCGGGGAGCTGTTTTTT
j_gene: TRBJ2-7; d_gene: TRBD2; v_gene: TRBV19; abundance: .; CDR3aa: CATTGSGAISYEQYF; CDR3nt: TGTGCCACGACGGGTAGCGGGGCGATCTCCTACGAGCAGTACTTC
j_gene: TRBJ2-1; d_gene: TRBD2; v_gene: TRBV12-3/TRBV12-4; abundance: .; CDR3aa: CASTLGLAGNEQFF; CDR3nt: TGTGCCAGCACCCTGGGACTAGCGGGCAATGAGCAGTTCTTC
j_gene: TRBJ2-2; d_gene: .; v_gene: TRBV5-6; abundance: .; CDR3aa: CASSLGGTIQGFTGELFF; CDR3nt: TGTGCCAGCAGCTTGGGCGGCACAATTCAAGGTTTCACCGGGGAGCTGTTTTTT
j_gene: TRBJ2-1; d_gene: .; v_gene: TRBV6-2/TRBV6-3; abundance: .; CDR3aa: CASSYGWGGNNEQFF; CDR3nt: TGTGCCAGCAGTTACGGGTGGGGGGGCAACAATGAGCAGTTCTTC
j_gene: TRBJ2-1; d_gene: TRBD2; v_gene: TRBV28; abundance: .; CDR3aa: CASSLSFWLAERTSSYNEQFF; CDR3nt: TGTGCCAGCAGTTTAAGCTTTTGGCTAGCGGAGAGAACGAGCTCCTACAATGAGCAGTTCTTC
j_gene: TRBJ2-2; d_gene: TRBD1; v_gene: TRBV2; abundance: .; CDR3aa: CASSRDRADTGELFF; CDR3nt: TGTGCCAGCAGCCGAGACAGGGCTGATACCGGGGAGCTGTTTTTT
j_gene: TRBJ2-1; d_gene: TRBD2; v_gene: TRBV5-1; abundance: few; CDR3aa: CASSTRTSSGNEQFF; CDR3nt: TGCGCCAGCAGCACTAGGACTAGTAGTGGCAATGAGCAGTTCTTC
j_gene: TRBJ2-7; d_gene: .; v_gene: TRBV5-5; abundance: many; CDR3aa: CASSLREPPYEQYF; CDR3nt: TGTGCCAGCAGCTTGCGGGAACCCCCATACGAGCAGTACTTC
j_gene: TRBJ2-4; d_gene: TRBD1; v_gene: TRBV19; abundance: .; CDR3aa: CASSITGDRENIQYF; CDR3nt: TGTGCCAGTAGTATAACGGGGGACAGGGAAAACATTCAGTACTTC
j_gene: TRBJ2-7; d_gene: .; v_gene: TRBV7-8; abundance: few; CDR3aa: CASSLEGGPYEQYF; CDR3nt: TGTGCCAGCAGCTTAGAAGGCGGACCCTACGAGCAGTACTTC
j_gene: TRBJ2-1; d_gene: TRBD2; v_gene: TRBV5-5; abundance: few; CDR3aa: CASSVRTSGSTYNEQFF; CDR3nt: TGTGCCAGCAGCGTTCGGACTAGCGGGAGCACCTACAATGAGCAGTTCTTC
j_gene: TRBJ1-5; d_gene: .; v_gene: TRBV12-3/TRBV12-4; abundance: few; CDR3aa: CASRLRSGAGQPQHF; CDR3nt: TGTGCCAGCAGACTACGTTCAGGGGCCGGTCAGCCCCAGCATTTT
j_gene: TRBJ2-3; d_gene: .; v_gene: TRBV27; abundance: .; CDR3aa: CASSAFSDTQYF; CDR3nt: TGTGCCAGCAGTGCCTTCTCAGATACGCAGTATTTT
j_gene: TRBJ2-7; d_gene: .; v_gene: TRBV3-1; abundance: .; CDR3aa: CASSLQQLGLYF; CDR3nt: TGTGCCAGCAGCCTCCAACAGCTTGGTTTGTACTTC